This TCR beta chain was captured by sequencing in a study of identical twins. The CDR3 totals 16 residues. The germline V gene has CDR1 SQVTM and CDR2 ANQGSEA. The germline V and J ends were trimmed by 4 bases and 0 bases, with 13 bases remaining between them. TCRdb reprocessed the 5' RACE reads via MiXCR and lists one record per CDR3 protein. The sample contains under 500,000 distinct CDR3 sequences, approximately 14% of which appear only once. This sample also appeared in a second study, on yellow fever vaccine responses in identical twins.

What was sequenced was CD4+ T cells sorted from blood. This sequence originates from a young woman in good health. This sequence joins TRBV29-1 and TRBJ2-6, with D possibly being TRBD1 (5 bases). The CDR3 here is CSVVTGEHSGANVLTF. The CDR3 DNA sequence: TGCAGCGTTGTCACAGGTGAACACTCTGGGGCCAACGTCCTGACTTTC.